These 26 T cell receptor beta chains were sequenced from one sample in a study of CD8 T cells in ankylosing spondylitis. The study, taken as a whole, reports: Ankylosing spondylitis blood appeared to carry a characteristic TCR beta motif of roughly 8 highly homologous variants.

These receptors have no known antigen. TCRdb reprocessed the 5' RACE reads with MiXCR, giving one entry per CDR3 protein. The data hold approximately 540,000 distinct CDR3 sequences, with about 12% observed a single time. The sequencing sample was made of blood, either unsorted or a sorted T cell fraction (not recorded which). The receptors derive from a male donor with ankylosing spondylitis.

The CDR3 loop reads CASSGGVLADYEQYF. The DNA of the CDR3 is TGTGCCAGCAGCGGGGGGGTATTAGCGGACTACGAGCAGTACTTC. The chain has TRBV5-5 and TRBJ2-7; the match to TRBD2 covers 7 bases. Germline V lookup: CDR1 SGHKS, CDR2 YYEKEE (reference sequence). V shed 4 bases and J 3 bases; nucleotides not matched to a gene: 10. The CDR3 runs to 15 residues.

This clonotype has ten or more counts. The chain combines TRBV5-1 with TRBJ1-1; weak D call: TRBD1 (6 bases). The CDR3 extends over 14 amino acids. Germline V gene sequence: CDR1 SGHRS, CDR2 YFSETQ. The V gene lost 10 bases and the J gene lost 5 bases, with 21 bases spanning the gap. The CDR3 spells CADRDNKGSTEAFF. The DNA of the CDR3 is TGCGCCGACCGGGACAATAAAGGCTCGACTGAAGCTTTCTTT.

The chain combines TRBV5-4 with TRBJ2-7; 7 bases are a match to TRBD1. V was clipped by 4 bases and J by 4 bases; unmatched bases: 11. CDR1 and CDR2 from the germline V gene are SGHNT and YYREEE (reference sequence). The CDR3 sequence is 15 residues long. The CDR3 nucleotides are TGTGCCAGCAGCACCCCCGGGACAGCTGTTTACGAGCAGTACTTC. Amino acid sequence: CASSTPGTAVYEQYF.

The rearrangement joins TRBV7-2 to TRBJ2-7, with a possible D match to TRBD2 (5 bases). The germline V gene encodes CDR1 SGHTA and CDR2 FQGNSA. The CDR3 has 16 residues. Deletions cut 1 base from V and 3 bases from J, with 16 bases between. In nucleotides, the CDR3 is TGTGCCAGCAGCTTAGGAGGGTCCGCGGGTATCTACGAGCAGTACTTC. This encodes CASSLGGSAGIYEQYF. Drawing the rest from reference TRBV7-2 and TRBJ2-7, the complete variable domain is GAGVSQSPSNKVTEKGKDVELRCDPISGHTALYWYRQSLGQGLEFLIYFQGNSAPDKSGLPSDRFSAERTGGSVSTLTIQRTQQEDSAVYLCASSLGGSAGIYEQYFGPGTRLTVT.

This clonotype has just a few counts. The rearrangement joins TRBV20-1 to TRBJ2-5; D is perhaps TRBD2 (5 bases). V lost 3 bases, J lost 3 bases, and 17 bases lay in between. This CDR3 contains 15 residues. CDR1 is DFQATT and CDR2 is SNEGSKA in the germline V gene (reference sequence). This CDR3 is CSASLGDPNEETQYF. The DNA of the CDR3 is TGCAGTGCTAGTTTGGGAGACCCTAACGAAGAGACCCAGTACTTC.

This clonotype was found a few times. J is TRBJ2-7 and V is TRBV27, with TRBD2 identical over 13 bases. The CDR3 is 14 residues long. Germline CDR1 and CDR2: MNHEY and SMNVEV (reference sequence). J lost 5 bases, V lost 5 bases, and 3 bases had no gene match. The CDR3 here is CASSGLAGANEQYF. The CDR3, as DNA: TGTGCCAGCAGTGGACTAGCGGGAGCGAACGAGCAGTACTTC.

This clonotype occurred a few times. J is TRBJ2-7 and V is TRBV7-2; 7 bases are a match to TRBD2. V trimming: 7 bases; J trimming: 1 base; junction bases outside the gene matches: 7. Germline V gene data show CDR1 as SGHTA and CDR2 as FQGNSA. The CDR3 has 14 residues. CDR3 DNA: TGTGCCAGCACCCCAGAGCGGGAATCCTACGAGCAGTACTTC. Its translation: CASTPERESYEQYF.

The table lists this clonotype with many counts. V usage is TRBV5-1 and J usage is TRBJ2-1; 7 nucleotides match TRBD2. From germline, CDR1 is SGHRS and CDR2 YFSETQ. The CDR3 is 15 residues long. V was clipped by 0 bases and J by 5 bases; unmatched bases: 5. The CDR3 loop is CASSLALGGDNEQFF. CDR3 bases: TGCGCCAGCAGCTTGGCCCTGGGAGGGGACAATGAGCAGTTCTTC. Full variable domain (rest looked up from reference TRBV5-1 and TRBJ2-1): KAGVTQTPRYLIKTRGQQVTLSCSPISGHRSVSWYQQTPGQGLQFLFEYFSETQRNKGNFPGRFSGRQFSNSRSEMNVSTLELGDSALYLCASSLALGGDNEQFFGPGTRLTVL.

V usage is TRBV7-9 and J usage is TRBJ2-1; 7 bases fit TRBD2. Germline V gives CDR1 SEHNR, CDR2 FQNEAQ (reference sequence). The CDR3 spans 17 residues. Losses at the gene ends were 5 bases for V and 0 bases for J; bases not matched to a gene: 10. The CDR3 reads CASSPAGAPSSYNEQFF. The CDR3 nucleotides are TGTGCCAGCAGCCCCGCGGGAGCCCCTAGCTCCTACAATGAGCAGTTCTTC.

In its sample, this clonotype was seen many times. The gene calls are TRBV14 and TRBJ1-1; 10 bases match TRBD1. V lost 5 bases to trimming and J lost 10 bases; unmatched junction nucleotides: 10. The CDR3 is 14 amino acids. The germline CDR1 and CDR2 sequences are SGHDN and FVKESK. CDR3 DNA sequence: TGTGCCAGCAGCTCGGGACAGGGGACAATTGGAGCTTTCTTT. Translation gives CASSSGQGTIGAFF.

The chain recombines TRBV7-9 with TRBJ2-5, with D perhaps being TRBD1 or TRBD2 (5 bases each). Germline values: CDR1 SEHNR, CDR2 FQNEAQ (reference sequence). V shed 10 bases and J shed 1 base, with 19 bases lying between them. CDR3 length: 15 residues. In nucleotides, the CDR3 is TGTGCCACCAATACCCTCGGGGCAAGCCAAGAGACCCAGTACTTC. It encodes CATNTLGASQETQYF.

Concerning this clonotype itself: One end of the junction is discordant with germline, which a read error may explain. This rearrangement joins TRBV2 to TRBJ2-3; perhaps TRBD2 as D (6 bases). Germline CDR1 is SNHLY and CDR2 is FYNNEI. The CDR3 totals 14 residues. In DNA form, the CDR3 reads TGTGCCAGCATCCAGGAAACTAGCACGGATACGCAGTATTTT. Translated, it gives CASIQETSTDTQYF.

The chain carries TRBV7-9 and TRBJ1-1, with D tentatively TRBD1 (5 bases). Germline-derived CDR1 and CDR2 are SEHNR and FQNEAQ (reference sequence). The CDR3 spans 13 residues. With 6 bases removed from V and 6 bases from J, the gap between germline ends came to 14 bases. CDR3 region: CASRGPQNAEAFF. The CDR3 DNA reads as TGTGCCAGCAGGGGACCCCAAAACGCTGAAGCTTTCTTT.

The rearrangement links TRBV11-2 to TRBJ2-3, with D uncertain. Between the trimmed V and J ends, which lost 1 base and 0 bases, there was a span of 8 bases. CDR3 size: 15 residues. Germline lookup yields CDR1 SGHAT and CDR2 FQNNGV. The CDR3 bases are TGTGCCAGCAGCTTAGCCCTATTCAGCACAGATACGCAGTATTTT. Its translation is CASSLALFSTDTQYF.

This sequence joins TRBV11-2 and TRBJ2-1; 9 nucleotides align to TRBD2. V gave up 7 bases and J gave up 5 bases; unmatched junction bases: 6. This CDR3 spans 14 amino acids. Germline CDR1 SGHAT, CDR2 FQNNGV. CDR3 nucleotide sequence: TGTGCCAGCACCAGACTAGCGGCACACAATGAGCAGTTCTTC. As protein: CASTRLAAHNEQFF.

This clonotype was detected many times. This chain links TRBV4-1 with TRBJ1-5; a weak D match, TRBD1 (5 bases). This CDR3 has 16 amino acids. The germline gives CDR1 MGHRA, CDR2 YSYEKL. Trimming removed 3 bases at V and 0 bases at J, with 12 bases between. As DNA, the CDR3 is TGCGCCAGCAGCCACATGACAGCAAATAGCAATCAGCCCCAGCATTTT. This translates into CASSHMTANSNQPQHF.

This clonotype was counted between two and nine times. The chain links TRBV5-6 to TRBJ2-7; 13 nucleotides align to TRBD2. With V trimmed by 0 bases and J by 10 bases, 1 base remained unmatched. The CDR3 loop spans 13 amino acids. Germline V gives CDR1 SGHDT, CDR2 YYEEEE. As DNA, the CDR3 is TGTGCCAGCAGCTTGGGACTAGCGGGAGGACAGTACTTC. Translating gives CASSLGLAGGQYF.

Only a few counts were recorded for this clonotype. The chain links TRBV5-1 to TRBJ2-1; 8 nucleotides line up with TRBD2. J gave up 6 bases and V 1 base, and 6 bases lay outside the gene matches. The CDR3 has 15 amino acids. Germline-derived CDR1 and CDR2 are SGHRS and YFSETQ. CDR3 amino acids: CASSLSGSVLNEQFF. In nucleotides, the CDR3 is TGCGCCAGCAGCTTGAGCGGGAGCGTCCTCAATGAGCAGTTCTTC. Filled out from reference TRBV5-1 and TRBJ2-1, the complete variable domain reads KAGVTQTPRYLIKTRGQQVTLSCSPISGHRSVSWYQQTPGQGLQFLFEYFSETQRNKGNFPGRFSGRQFSNSRSEMNVSTLELGDSALYLCASSLSGSVLNEQFFGPGTRLTVL.

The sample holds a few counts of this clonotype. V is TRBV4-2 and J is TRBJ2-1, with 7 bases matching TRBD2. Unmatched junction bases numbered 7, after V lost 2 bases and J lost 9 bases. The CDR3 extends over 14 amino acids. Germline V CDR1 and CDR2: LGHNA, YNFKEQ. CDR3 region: CASSQRREMVEQFF. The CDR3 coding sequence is TGTGCCAGCAGCCAACGGCGGGAGATGGTTGAGCAGTTCTTC.

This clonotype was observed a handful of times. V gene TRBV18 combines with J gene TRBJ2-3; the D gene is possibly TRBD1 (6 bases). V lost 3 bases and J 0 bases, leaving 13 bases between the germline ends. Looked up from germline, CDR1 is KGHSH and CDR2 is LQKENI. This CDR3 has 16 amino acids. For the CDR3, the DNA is TGTGCCAGCTCACCGCCCGGGACACCTAGCACAGATACGCAGTATTTT. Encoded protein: CASSPPGTPSTDTQYF.

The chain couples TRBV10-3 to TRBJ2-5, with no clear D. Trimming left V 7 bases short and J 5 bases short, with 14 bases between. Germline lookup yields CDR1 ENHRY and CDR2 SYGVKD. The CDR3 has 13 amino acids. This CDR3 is CAINKDPAETQYF. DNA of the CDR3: TGTGCCATCAACAAGGACCCCGCGGAGACCCAGTACTTC.

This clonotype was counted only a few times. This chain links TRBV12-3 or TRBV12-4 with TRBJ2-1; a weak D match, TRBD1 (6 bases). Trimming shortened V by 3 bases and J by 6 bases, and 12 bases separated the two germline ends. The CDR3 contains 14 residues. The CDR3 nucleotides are TGTGCCAGCAGTTTTGCGGAAGGGGGCAATGAGCAGTTCTTC. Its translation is CASSFAEGGNEQFF.

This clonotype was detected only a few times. Written as DNA, the CDR3 is TGCAGCGTCCCGACAGGCCAAGAGACCCAGTACTTC. This gives the protein CSVPTGQETQYF. The rearrangement links TRBV29-1 to TRBJ2-5; maybe TRBD1 (6 bases). CDR1 is SQVTM, CDR2 ANQGSEA, per germline. This CDR3 comprises 12 residues. Trimming cost V 6 bases and J 1 base, with 9 bases left between them.

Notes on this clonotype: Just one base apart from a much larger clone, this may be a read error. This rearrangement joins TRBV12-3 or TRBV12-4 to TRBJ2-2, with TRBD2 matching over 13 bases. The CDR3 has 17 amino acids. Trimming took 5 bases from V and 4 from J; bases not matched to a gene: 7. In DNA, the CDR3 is TGTGCCAGCAGTCTGGGACTAGCGGGAAGCGGCACCGGGGAGCTGTTTTTT. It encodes CASSLGLAGSGTGELFF.

The CDR3 DNA is TGTGCCAGCAGTGATACATACAGGGCTAGGGATGAAAAACTGTTTTTT. Protein sequence: CASSDTYRARDEKLFF. The chain carries TRBV6-1 and TRBJ1-4, with D tentatively TRBD1 (6 bases). Germline lookup yields CDR1 MNHNS and CDR2 SASEGT. V lost 3 bases and J lost 6, with 17 bases in between. The CDR3 has 16 amino acids.

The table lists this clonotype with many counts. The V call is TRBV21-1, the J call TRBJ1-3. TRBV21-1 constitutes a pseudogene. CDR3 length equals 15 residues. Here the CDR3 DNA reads TGTGCCAGCAGCAAAGTTAAGGCTACCGGAAACACCATATATTTT. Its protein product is CASSKVKATGNTIYF.